This TCR beta chain was identified in a study of beta chain features in type 1 diabetes (dated by TCRdb to the late 2010s). With regard to the full study: Mean age, gender distribution, total cell number and subset yield were not different between patients and healthy donors. A total of roughly 100 million sorted cells were examined across all samples, and the number of cells per subset was strongly correlated with RNA yield. In the study, TCRB repertoires of sorted circulating CD4+ T cell subsets from recently diagnosed type 1 diabetes patients were compared with those of matched healthy donors. Regulatory and stem cell-like memory subsets were obtained from only 8 patients and roughly eight healthy donors, while naive and central memory subsets were obtained from all 30 or so donors.

Study-wide conclusions, independent of this receptor: A moderate but significant shortening of TCRB CDR3 length was observed in type 1 diabetes patients in all four CD4+ subsets. Patients with type 1 diabetes made fewer insertions and deleted more nucleotides at VDJ recombination sites, implying thymic rearrangement abnormalities. Naive, central memory and regulatory TCRB repertoires appeared to be more similar among patients than among healthy donors. HLA sub-analyses involved small numbers of individuals, so any influence of HLA type on TCRB rearrangement remained unresolved. PCR may preferentially amplify shorter templates, but because patient and control samples were amplified and corrected together, any resulting skew would affect both groups equally. Sequencing cDNA rather than genomic DNA could over-represent highly expressing activated cells, although activation and CD3 levels did not differ between groups.

Note on this clone: Its antigen is currently not known. No clone much larger than this one lies a single base away; base qualities are absent.

Each donor gave one peripheral blood draw, averaging approximately 110 mL, which was collected into heparinised tubes. Naive, central memory, regulatory and stem cell-like memory CD4+ T cells were sorted on a BD FACSAria II using a panel including CD45RO, CCR7, CD25, CD127, CD95 and CD27. A purity above 95% was achieved for all sorted populations. PBMCs were isolated right away by Lymphoprep density gradient centrifugation and were stained directly, without culture. So that batch effects would be minimized, each experiment stained and sorted samples in pairs, pairing one healthy donor with one patient. V sheds 1 base and J sheds 0 bases, leaving 3 bases between their ends. Inclusive of the bounding cysteine and phenylalanine, the CDR3 is 13 residues long. Only the CDR3 DNA is retained, 39 bases long and in frame from the first base. CDR1 and CDR2, per the germline V gene, are SGHTA and FQGNSA. The High Capacity cDNA Reverse Transcription Kit was used to reverse transcribe all of the isolated RNA, meaning that expressed TCRB transcripts were what got sequenced. Deep immunoSEQ sequencing was applied to naive, central memory and regulatory T cell samples, giving an average of around 4 million total reads per sample. Sorted cells were lysed in RLT buffer, and RNA was extracted using DNase-treated RNeasy Micro or Mini kits according to cell number. Each cell subset was processed on its own to prevent cross-contamination, while patient and healthy donor samples were processed together. TCRB sequences were amplified from cDNA with the immunoSEQ multiplex PCR, producing 87-bp fragments spanning the CDR3 region. Sequencing of the amplicons was done on the Illumina HiSeq platform. Processing in the source paper ran as follows. Synthetic template baselines were used to correct PCR bias computationally, reads within Hamming distance 2 were collapsed, and singletons that could not be merged were discarded. By aligning reads against IMGT, V, D and J genes, CDR3 length, and insertions or deletions at six rearrangement sites were assigned. Within each subset, clonotype counts were normalized to the number of sorted cells before true diversity and Gini coefficients were calculated with the tcR R package. Repertoire sharing was quantified using the overlap coefficient calculated on TCRB nucleotide sequences. Out-of-frame TCRB sequences from naive cells were analyzed as a proxy for the pre-selection repertoire. Drawn from immuneACCESS, this table holds only the in-frame rearrangements with V and J called that TCRdb kept. Clones are partly lost; checked studies trace under half to an unresolved V gene and leave the rest unexplained. V, J and clone size are those of that table, while D and trimming were read from the DNA. The sample table lists 200,000 to 300,000 clones, about 71% of them with a count of one. The ten largest account for around 0.057% of the sample.

The sequence joins TRBV7-2 to TRBJ1-2, with the D gene call left open. The TCR sequence derives from a man in his thirties or forties in good health. Sequencing was done on a sample of naive CD4+ T cells from blood. Per the publication, the cell subset or site label means: true naive CD4+ T cells. The DNA sequence is given as TGTGCCAGCAGCTTAGACACTAACTATGGCTACACCTTC. This translates into CASSLDTNYGYTF.